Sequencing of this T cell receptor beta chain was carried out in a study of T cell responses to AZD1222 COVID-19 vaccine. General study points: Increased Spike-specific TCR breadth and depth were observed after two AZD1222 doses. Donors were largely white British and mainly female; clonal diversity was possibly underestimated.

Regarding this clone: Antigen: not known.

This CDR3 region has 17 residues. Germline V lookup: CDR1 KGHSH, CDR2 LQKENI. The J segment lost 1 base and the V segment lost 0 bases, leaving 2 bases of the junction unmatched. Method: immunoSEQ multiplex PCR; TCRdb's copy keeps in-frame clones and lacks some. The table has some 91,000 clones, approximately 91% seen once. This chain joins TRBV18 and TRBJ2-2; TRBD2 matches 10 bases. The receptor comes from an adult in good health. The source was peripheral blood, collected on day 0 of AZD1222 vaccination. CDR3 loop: CASSPPGLAMNTGELFF. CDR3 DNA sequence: TGTGCCAGCTCACCACCGGGACTAGCGATGAACACCGGGGAGCTGTTTTTT.